The clone carrying this T cell receptor (beta chain) was observed a single time. The sample originates from a study of CD8 T cells in Susac syndrome. The authors reverse transcribed roughly 0.5 to 1 ug RNA with random hexamers. Amplification of TCR beta CDR3 spanned 54 Vbeta and 13 Jbeta via immunoSEQ multiplex PCR. Each CDR3 protein is one row after TCRdb ran MiXCR on the immunoSEQ multiplex PCR reads. The sample records about 200,000 distinct CDR3 sequences, 95% being singletons. CDR3 length: 14 amino acids. V was trimmed by 4 bases and J by 1 base, leaving 10 bases between them. In germline, CDR1 is SEHNR, CDR2 FQNEAQ (reference sequence). The multiple sclerosis controls comprised treatment-naive patients whose relapsing-remitting disease was stable or active. Through negative isolation, CD4+ and CD8+ T cells were obtained, while TEMRA cells were enriched using FACS.

The chain uses TRBV7-9 and TRBJ2-5, with D tentatively TRBD1 or TRBD2 (5 bases each). This TCR was sampled from a human donor with multiple sclerosis. The material sequenced was CD4+ T cells from PBMCs. The CDR3 nucleotides read TGTGCCAGCAGCTCAAGGGACGCCCAAGAGACCCAGTACTTC. Protein sequence: CASSSRDAQETQYF. Combining the CDR3 with reference TRBV7-9 and TRBJ2-5 gives the whole variable domain DTGVSQNPRHKITKRGQNVTFRCDPISEHNRLYWYRQTLGQGPEFLTYFQNEAQLEKSRLLSDRFSAERPKGSFSTLEIQRTEQGDSAMYLCASSSRDAQETQYFGPGTRLLVL.